This T cell receptor (beta chain) was identified during a study of patients and donors after allogeneic stem cell transplantation. Trimming cost V 4 bases and J 2 bases, with 14 bases left between them. Per germline, CDR1 GTSNPN and CDR2 SVGIG (reference sequence). This CDR3 comprises 15 residues. Each CDR3 protein is one row after TCRdb ran MiXCR on the RT-PCR reads. The sample lists roughly 230,000 distinct CDR3 sequences; 13% to 15% were seen once. The source of this sequence is a human donor who was either an allogeneic HSCT recipient or a stem cell or donor lymphocyte infusion donor (not recorded which). It is not recorded whose cells these are; they may come from a transplant donor. Specimen: blood, either unsorted or a sorted T cell fraction (not recorded which). The chain has TRBV30 and TRBJ2-2; TRBD2 is a possible D gene (8 bases). The CDR3 DNA reads as TGTGCCTGGACGGGAGGGACAGACAACACCGGGGAGCTGTTTTTT. Translating gives CAWTGGTDNTGELFF. Filled out from reference TRBV30 and TRBJ2-2, the complete variable domain reads SQTIHQWPATLVQPVGSPLSLECTVEGTSNPNLYWYRQAAGRGLQLLFYSVGIGQISSEVPQNLSASRPQDRQFILSSKKLLLSDSGFYLCAWTGGTDNTGELFFGEGSRLTVL.